The following is a TCR beta chain sequence with its context. Antigen specificity is unknown. These data belong to a study of T-cell reconstitution after alpha-beta-depleted transplantation in children. The study, taken as a whole, reports: Several hundred expanded graft clones reportedly supplied alpha-beta T cells about two months after transplant.

Unique molecular identifiers were incorporated when the TCRbeta library was constructed. TCRdb reanalysed the PCR reads using MiXCR and keeps one entry per CDR3 protein. This table has 60,000 to 85,000 distinct CDR3 sequences, around 18% appearing once. The CDR3 has 19 amino acids. V gave up 0 bases and J gave up 3 bases; unmatched junction bases: 11. The germline CDR1 and CDR2 sequences are SNHLY and FYNNEI. The chain carries TRBV2 and TRBJ2-7; TRBD2 aligns across 13 bases. The TCR sequence derives from a male patient between 2 and 15 years old who had a stem cell transplant for acute lymphoblastic leukemia, so the T cells may come from the graft donor. The material was PBMCs, mostly from graft donor cells, obtained 360 days after TCRalphabeta/CD19-depleted stem cell transplant. CDR3 sequence reads: CASSEALAGGPGLCYEQYF. Written as DNA, the CDR3 is TGTGCCAGCAGTGAAGCACTAGCGGGAGGGCCGGGATTGTGCTACGAGCAGTACTTC.